What follows are 8 T cell receptor beta chains derived from one specimen sequenced in a study of identical twins. TCRdb independently ran MiXCR on the 5' RACE reads; one entry per CDR3 protein. This table holds around 1.7 million distinct CDR3 sequences, roughly 35% found once. Sequenced: cord blood. The source is a newborn girl in good health.

The CDR3 region has the DNA TGCGCCAGCAGCCAAGGAGGCAGGGGGATACTTTTGACTTATGGCTACACCTTC. Its protein product is CASSQGGRGILLTYGYTF. This sequence joins TRBV4-1 and TRBJ1-2; TRBD1 matches 7 bases. The CDR3 extends over 18 amino acids. Germline CDR1 is MGHRA and CDR2 is YSYEKL. V was pared by 1 base and J by 5 bases, with 16 bases of the junction left unmatched.

This clonotype was recorded at least ten times. The genes are TRBV27 and TRBJ2-1; a possible D gene is TRBD2 (6 bases). CDR3 size: 15 residues. V was clipped by 2 bases and J by 4 bases, with 12 bases between them. Germline V gene data show CDR1 as MNHEY and CDR2 as SMNVEV (reference sequence). The CDR3 sequence: CASSLGGSRYNEQFF. The DNA for the CDR3 is TGTGCCAGCAGTTTAGGGGGGAGTCGGTACAATGAGCAGTTCTTC.

The chain employs TRBV12-3 or TRBV12-4 and TRBJ2-5, with D uncertain. Trimming cost V 1 base and J 5 bases, with 14 bases left between them. This CDR3 contains 15 residues. Here the CDR3 DNA reads TGTGCCAGCAGTTTAGGAAAGATTTTCGGCGAGACCCAGTACTTC. Translating it yields CASSLGKIFGETQYF.

This clonotype was seen ten or more times. This chain connects TRBV3-1 to TRBJ2-1; D uncertain. The germline V gene has CDR1 LGHDT and CDR2 YNNKEL (reference sequence). The CDR3 runs to 11 residues. V was trimmed by 1 base and J by 9 bases, leaving 4 bases between them. The CDR3 sequence is CASSQVGEQFF. The CDR3 coding sequence is TGTGCCAGCAGCCAAGTTGGTGAGCAGTTCTTC.

This clonotype was counted between two and nine times. The chain links TRBV3-1 to TRBJ2-1; D possibly corresponds to TRBD1 (6 bases). This CDR3 comprises 15 residues. Germline CDR1 and CDR2: LGHDT and YNNKEL (reference sequence). V was pared by 5 bases and J by 1 base, with 12 bases between. The DNA of the CDR3 is TGTGCCAGCAGCGTCTCGACAGGTTCCTACAATGAGCAGTTCTTC. It yields the protein CASSVSTGSYNEQFF.

The table lists this clonotype with many counts. The chain couples TRBV9 to TRBJ1-2; a weak D match, TRBD1 (6 bases). This CDR3 contains 13 residues. With 2 bases removed from V and 4 bases from J, the gap between germline ends came to 9 bases. CDR1 is SGDLS, CDR2 YYNGEE, per germline. This chain's CDR3 is CASSVQGSYGYTF. CDR3 sequence (DNA): TGTGCCAGCAGCGTTCAGGGGAGCTATGGCTACACCTTC.

This clonotype was counted between two and nine times. This chain joins TRBV5-1 and TRBJ2-7; D is perhaps TRBD2 (6 bases). The CDR3 totals 14 residues. Germline CDR1 reads SGHRS; CDR2 reads YFSETQ. V shed 5 bases and J shed 0 bases, with 12 bases lying between them. As DNA, the CDR3 is TGCGCCAGCAGTCGGCAGACTAGCTCCTACGAGCAGTACTTC. Protein: CASSRQTSSYEQYF.

V is TRBV28 and J is TRBJ2-4, with 7 bases that match TRBD2. The CDR3 is made up of 17 amino acids. J lost 6 bases, V lost 1 base, and 12 bases had no gene match. From germline, CDR1 is MDHEN and CDR2 SYDVKM. Here the CDR3 reads CASSLSYSTGGGNIQYF. The CDR3 region has the DNA TGTGCCAGCAGTTTATCGTACTCCACAGGCGGGGGAAACATTCAGTACTTC.